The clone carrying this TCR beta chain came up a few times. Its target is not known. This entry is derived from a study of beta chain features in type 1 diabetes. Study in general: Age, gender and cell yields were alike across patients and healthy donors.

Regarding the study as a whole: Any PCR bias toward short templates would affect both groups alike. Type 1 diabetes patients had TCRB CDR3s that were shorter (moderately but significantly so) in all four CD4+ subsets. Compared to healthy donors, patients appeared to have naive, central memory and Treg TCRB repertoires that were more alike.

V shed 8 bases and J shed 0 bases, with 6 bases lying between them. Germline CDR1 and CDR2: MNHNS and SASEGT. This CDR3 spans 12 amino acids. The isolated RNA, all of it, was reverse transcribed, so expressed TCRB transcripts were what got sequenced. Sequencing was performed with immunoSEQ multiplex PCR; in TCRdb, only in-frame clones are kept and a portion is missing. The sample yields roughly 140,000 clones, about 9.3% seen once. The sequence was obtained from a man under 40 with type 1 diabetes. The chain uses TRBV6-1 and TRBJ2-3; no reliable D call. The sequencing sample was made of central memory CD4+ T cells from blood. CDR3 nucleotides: TGTGCCAGCGGGCCCAGCACAGATACGCAGTATTTT. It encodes CASGPSTDTQYF.